The 30 T cell receptor beta chains below were found in one sample sequenced in a study of tumor-infiltrating lymphocytes in primary liver carcinoma. TCR beta cDNA was prepared out of approximately 500 ng total RNA by means of a constant-region primer. TCR beta libraries came from three nested multiplex PCR rounds using slightly modified ARM-PCR. The study ran its first two PCR rounds for roughly 9 cycles each, using TRBV1-TRBV30 forward primers and a C-beta reverse primer. TCRdb used MiXCR to reprocess the multiplex PCR reads, holding one entry per CDR3 protein. The profile covers tens of thousands of distinct CDR3 sequences, with roughly 80% appearing a single time and around two fifths taken by the ten largest. Without any cell sorting, roughly 18-34 mg of bulk tissue yielded co-extracted RNA and DNA. Source material: tumor-adjacent normal liver tissue. These receptors were collected from a woman aged 25 to 39 with primary liver carcinoma and hepatitis B virus infection.

This clonotype was counted a few times. The rearrangement joins TRBV13 to TRBJ2-3; the D gene is possibly TRBD2 (6 bases). CDR1 and CDR2 from the germline V gene are PRHDT and FYEKMQ (reference sequence). The CDR3 runs 15 residues. V was cut by 7 bases and J by 5 bases, with 19 bases left in between. The CDR3 region is CASTSAEEGGDTQYF. The CDR3 nucleotides read TGTGCCAGCACTTCAGCCGAGGAGGGTGGAGATACGCAGTATTTT. Based on the CDR3 plus reference TRBV13 and TRBJ2-3, the full variable domain is AAGVIQSPRHLIKEKRETATLKCYPIPRHDTVYWYQQGPGQDPQFLISFYEKMQSDKGSIPDRFSAQQFSDYHSELNMSSLELGDSALYFCASTSAEEGGDTQYFGPGTRLTVL.

Of note for this clonotype: The junction departs from the called germline gene at one end, perhaps through a read error. The rearrangement joins TRBV12-3 or TRBV12-4 to TRBJ1-4; no firm D call. CDR3 length equals 14 residues. CDR3 loop: CASSPGLYNEKLLF. Here the CDR3 DNA reads TGTGCCAGCAGTCCCGGACTCTACAATGAAAAACTGCTTTTT.

The chain is built from TRBV18 and TRBJ2-7; D remains ambiguous. This CDR3 contains 16 residues. Between the trimmed V and J ends, which lost 6 bases and 2 bases, there was a span of 20 bases. The V gene's germline CDR1 is KGHSH and CDR2 LQKENI. Here the CDR3 reads CASSPFKLEVPYEQYF. CDR3 nucleotide sequence: TGTGCCAGCTCCCCCTTCAAATTGGAAGTCCCCTACGAGCAGTACTTC. Filled out from reference TRBV18 and TRBJ2-7, the complete variable domain reads NAGVMQNPRHLVRRRGQEARLRCSPMKGHSHVYWYRQLPEEGLKFMVYLQKENIIDESGMPKERFSAEFPKEGPSILRIQQVVRGDSAAYFCASSPFKLEVPYEQYFGPGTRLTVT.

J is TRBJ2-3 and V is TRBV4-3, with 10 positions matching TRBD1. The V gene's germline CDR1 is LGHNA and CDR2 YSLEER. This CDR3 has 15 residues. CDR3 region: CTSSARGQGPDTQYF. CDR3 coding DNA: TGCACTAGCAGTGCCCGGGGACAGGGGCCAGATACGCAGTATTTT.

Note on this clonotype: A clone one base away is much larger, so this may be a read error. The gene calls are TRBV6-4 and TRBJ2-1, with 11 bases lining up with TRBD2. The CDR3 sequence is 16 residues long. Looked up from germline, CDR1 is MRHNA and CDR2 is SNTAGT. The chain's CDR3 is CANSDGLAGSYNEQFF. As DNA, the CDR3 is TGTGCCAACAGTGACGGACTAGCGGGTTCCTACAATGAGCAGTTCTTC.

As for this clonotype: Just one base apart from a much larger clone, this may be a read error. The CDR3 nucleotides read TGTACCACCAGCGACTATTTCGCCGGGGAGCTGTTTTTT. Its translation: CTTSDYFAGELFF. The chain couples TRBV24-1 to TRBJ2-2; maybe TRBD2 (5 bases). The CDR3 totals 13 residues. Germline loops: CDR1 KGHDR, CDR2 SFDVKD.

Of note for this clonotype: At one end, the junction sequence differs from germline, possibly due to a read error. The gene calls are TRBV5-4 and TRBJ2-1, with 9 nucleotides matching TRBD1. Germline V gene lookup returns CDR1 SGHNT and CDR2 YYREEE (reference sequence). The CDR3 has 15 residues. The CDR3 nucleotides are TGTGCTAGCAGCCCCGGGACAGGGAAAGTCAATGTGCAGTTCTTC. It is translated as CASSPGTGKVNVQFF.

The V and J genes are TRBV4-3 and TRBJ2-2; D not certain. Between the trimmed V and J ends, which lost 6 bases and 10 bases, there was a span of 12 bases. The CDR3 contains 12 residues. CDR1 and CDR2 from the germline V gene are LGHNA and YSLEER. In DNA, the CDR3 is TGCGCCAGCAGACTTGGCATAGTGGAGCTGTTTTTT. Its translation: CASRLGIVELFF.

Ten or more counts support this clonotype. The chain links TRBV12-3 or TRBV12-4 to TRBJ2-3, with 10 bases lining up with TRBD2. The CDR3 loop spans 17 amino acids. After removal of 4 bases from V and 5 bases from J, the junction contained 12 bases not matched to a gene. CDR3 protein: CASSSPTGTSGKDTQYF. The DNA for the CDR3 is TGTGCCAGCAGTTCGCCGACAGGAACTAGCGGGAAAGATACGCAGTATTTT.

In regard to this clonotype: The CDR3 does not end in the conserved phenylalanine or tryptophan, so this is likely a read error. J is TRBJ1-2 and V is TRBV28; D unresolved. Germline lookup yields CDR1 MDHEN and CDR2 SYDVKM. This CDR3 is 15 amino acids long. The CDR3 DNA reads as TGTCCCAGCAGCAAAACCGGGTTTTGGGCGAGCGGCTACACCTTA. Residues: CPSSKTGFWASGYTL.

About this clonotype: Just one base apart from a much larger clone, this may be a read error. J is TRBJ2-1 and V is TRBV30; D not resolved. In germline, CDR1 is GTSNPN, CDR2 SVGIG (reference sequence). This CDR3 is 12 amino acids long. The germline V and J ends were trimmed by 2 bases and 6 bases, with 8 bases remaining between them. CDR3 nucleotides: TGTGCCTGGAGTCTCCTTGGCAATGAGCAGTTCTTC. Amino acids: CAWSLLGNEQFF.

About this clonotype itself: Lacking the conserved final phenylalanine or tryptophan, this CDR3 likely reflects a read error. V usage is TRBV6-1 and J usage is TRBJ2-1; 8 bases agree with TRBD2. Germline loops: CDR1 MNHNS, CDR2 SASEGT. The CDR3 is 15 amino acids. With 8 bases clipped from V and 0 bases from J, the junction kept 6 bases outside the gene matches. This CDR3 reads CASGITSGSYNEQFS. The DNA of the CDR3 is TGTGCCAGCGGTATCACTAGCGGCTCCTACAATGAGCAGTTCTCC.

For this clonotype: Germline and junction disagree at one end, which may indicate a read error. The V call is TRBV5-1, the J call TRBJ2-7; possibly TRBD1 for D (6 bases). The CDR3 loop spans 16 amino acids. Germline V lookup: CDR1 SGHRS, CDR2 YFSETQ. CDR3 in amino acids: CASSLGHLDSSYEQYF. DNA for the CDR3: TGCGCCAGCAGCTTGGGACACCTGGACAGTTCCTACGAGCAGTACTTT.

About this clonotype: Its ends do not fully match the called genes, so a read error is possible. The chain has TRBV13 and TRBJ2-4, with 11 bases aligning to TRBD2. CDR1 and CDR2 (germline): PRHDT, FYEKMQ (reference sequence). The CDR3 is made up of 18 amino acids. CDR3 in DNA: TGTGCCAGCAGCTCCGCGGGGACTAGCGGAGGGTCCGATGACATTCGGTACTTC. Amino acids: CASSSAGTSGGSDDIRYF.

In this sample, this clonotype turned up once. A junction boundary mismatches the germline segment, possibly from a read error. This chain connects TRBV6-5 to TRBJ1-6; D not resolved. This CDR3 contains 16 residues. Per germline, CDR1 MNHEY and CDR2 SVGAGI. CDR3: CVSGKQPAIYNSPLHF. As DNA, the CDR3 is TGTGTCAGCGGTAAACAGCCTGCCATATATAATTCACCCCTCCACTTT.

A note on this clonotype: An end of the junction differs from the germline gene, which may be a read error. The chain carries TRBV12-3 or TRBV12-4 and TRBJ2-2; 7 bases are a match to TRBD2. This CDR3 has 14 amino acids. The CDR3 is CVSSTPGLTGELFF. The DNA of the CDR3 is TGTGTCAGCAGTACCCCGGGACTAACCGGGGAGCTGTTTTTT.

This clonotype was picked up many times. CDR3 nucleotide sequence: TGTGCCTGGAGTGTACGGGGTTATGGCTACACCTTC. Amino acid sequence: CAWSVRGYGYTF. The chain joins TRBV30 to TRBJ1-2; D is uncertain. Trimming pared 0 bases from V and 5 bases from J, leaving 7 bases between. Germline V gene data show CDR1 as GTSNPN and CDR2 as SVGIG (reference sequence). This CDR3 spans 12 amino acids.

Note on this clonotype: Because it lacks the conserved phenylalanine or tryptophan at the end, this CDR3 is likely a read error. The limits of the CDR3 on the DNA are not certain, so only TCRdb's listed CDR3 is given. The chain combines TRBV7-8 with TRBJ2-5; the listed D gene, TRBD2, was not tested against the DNA. Germline CDR1 reads SGHVS; CDR2 reads FQNEAQ. The CDR3 totals 17 residues, both ends included. CDR3 loop: CASSLARGHPSGETQYY.

The V gene is TRBV28, the J gene TRBJ1-6, with TRBD1 matching over 9 bases. Looked up from germline, CDR1 is MDHEN and CDR2 is SYDVKM. The length of the CDR3 is 16 residues. V gave up 5 bases and J gave up 15 bases; unmatched junction bases: 17. The DNA of the CDR3 is TGTGCCAGCAGTACCCACAGGGGGCAAGTTTTCTTCTTCCTCCACTTT. Residues: CASSTHRGQVFFFLHF.

There are many counts of this clonotype. The gene calls are TRBV7-8 and TRBJ2-5; maybe TRBD2 (6 bases). There are 16 residues in the CDR3. V lost 5 bases, J lost 1 base, and 17 bases lay in between. Germline V gene sequence: CDR1 SGHVS, CDR2 FQNEAQ. The CDR3: CASSPPRGAVQETQYF. The CDR3 DNA sequence: TGTGCCAGCAGCCCCCCGCGGGGAGCGGTCCAAGAGACCCAGTACTTC.

Turning to this clonotype: One end of the junction is discordant with germline, which a read error may explain. This chain uses TRBV6-1 with TRBJ1-5, with D possibly being TRBD1 (6 bases). Looked up from germline, CDR1 is MNHNS and CDR2 is SASEGT. This CDR3 spans 16 amino acids. The CDR3 DNA is TGTGCCAGCAGTGAAAGGGGGGGGGCAAGCATTCAGCCCCAGCATTTT. Residues: CASSERGGASIQPQHF.

Notes on this clonotype: The junction departs from the called germline gene at one end, perhaps through a read error. This rearrangement joins TRBV6-5 to TRBJ2-1, with D perhaps matching TRBD2 (6 bases). CDR3 length equals 13 residues. Germline V CDR1 and CDR2: MNHEY, SVGAGI. The CDR3 region has the DNA TGTGCCAGCAGTGGGACGGCGGGGAATGAGCGGTGCTTC. Residues: CASSGTAGNERCF.

Concerning this clonotype: The junction shows a germline mismatch at one end, possibly a read error. This chain joins TRBV4-1 and TRBJ1-1; weak D call: TRBD1 (5 bases). The CDR3 is 15 residues long. Looked up from germline, CDR1 is MGHRA and CDR2 is YSYEKL. The chain's CDR3 is CASSQEGAMNTEALF. The CDR3 DNA reads as TGCGCCAGCAGCCAAGAAGGGGCAATGAACACTGAGGCTTTATTT.

This clonotype showed up many times. The V and J genes are TRBV7-9 and TRBJ2-7, with 8 nucleotides matching TRBD1. This CDR3 comprises 14 residues. Germline V lookup: CDR1 SEHNR, CDR2 FQNEAQ (reference sequence). V trimming: 5 bases; J trimming: 2 bases; junction bases outside the gene matches: 5. CDR3 nucleotides: TGTGCCAGCAGCCTTAACAGGGGGGCCTACGAGCAGTACTTC. This translates into CASSLNRGAYEQYF.

With respect to this clonotype: Compared with germline, one end of the junction differs, possibly owing to a read error. The chain uses TRBV6-5 and TRBJ2-3; tentative D call: TRBD2 (6 bases). Germline assignment: CDR1 MNHEY and CDR2 SVGAGI. The CDR3 is made up of 15 amino acids. The CDR3 DNA reads TGTGCCAGCAGTTACGGGAGGCATGGCACAGATACGCTGTATTTT. Translated: CASSYGRHGTDTLYF.

In its sample, this clonotype was seen once. A read error may account for a junction end that differs from germline. V usage is TRBV11-1 and J usage is TRBJ2-1, with 7 bases lining up with TRBD2. CDR3 length: 15 amino acids. Germline CDR1 and CDR2: SGHAT and FQDESV (reference sequence). The CDR3, as DNA: TGTGTCAGCAGCTGGGGAGGGCATCTACTGGAAGTACAGTTCTTC. It yields the protein CVSSWGGHLLEVQFF.

This clonotype was seen at least ten times. This sequence joins TRBV6-6 and TRBJ1-5; D perhaps matches TRBD1 (5 bases). Germline CDR1 MNHNY, CDR2 SVGAGI (reference sequence). V lost 5 bases and J lost 6, with 14 bases in between. The CDR3 has 14 residues. CDR3 protein: CASSLIGAGQPQHF. The CDR3 DNA follows: TGTGCCAGCAGTCTAATCGGGGCGGGTCAGCCCCAGCATTTT.

The chain carries TRBV7-9 and TRBJ2-2; 8 bases align to TRBD2. In germline, CDR1 is SEHNR, CDR2 FQNEAQ (reference sequence). Trimming took 6 bases from V and 10 from J; bases not matched to a gene: 13. The CDR3 spans 15 residues. CDR3 amino acids: CASSPEGSGNEELFF. CDR3 in DNA: TGTGCCAGCAGTCCGGAGGGTAGCGGGAACGAGGAGCTGTTTTTT.

This clonotype was seen a single time. The V call is TRBV6-9, the J call TRBJ2-3; 9 nucleotides align to TRBD2. The CDR3 consists of 16 residues. The germline gives CDR1 MNHGY, CDR2 SVAAGI. Germline trimming cut 6 bases from V and 10 bases from J; bases unmatched to any gene: 17. The CDR3, as DNA: TGTGCCAGCAGCAGCTCTCGCGGGAGGGCCAGACATGCGCAGTATTTT. Residues: CASSSSRGRARHAQYF.

This clonotype is a singleton in its sample. The chain has TRBV6-1 and TRBJ2-3; a possible D gene is TRBD2 (5 bases). The CDR3 runs 15 residues. Per the germline V gene, CDR1 is MNHNS and CDR2 is SASEGT. V lost 4 bases to trimming and J lost 6 bases, with 17 bases between them. The CDR3 here is CASSVRVGEGDTQYF. The DNA for the CDR3 is TGTGCCAGCAGTGTACGCGTGGGAGAAGGGGATACGCAGTATTTT.